The 15 T cell receptor beta chains below come from one sample, sequenced in a study of blood T cell repertoires in COVID-19. Profiling relied on immunoSEQ multiplex PCR, and the TCRdb table lists in-frame clones only, not all of them. The repertoire consists of 130,000 or so clones, with roughly 88% occurring once and the leading ten covering about 8%. The sequenced material came from peripheral blood. These receptors all come from a man aged 50-59 years with acute or convalescent COVID-19.

This rearrangement joins TRBV30 to TRBJ1-3; D is unclear. Germline lookup yields CDR1 GTSNPN and CDR2 SVGIG (reference sequence). The germline V and J ends were trimmed by 2 bases and 8 bases, with 10 bases remaining between them. This CDR3 contains 12 residues. In DNA, the CDR3 is TGTGCCTGGAGTCCCCCAGGTCACACCATATATTTT. Protein: CAWSPPGHTIYF. Using reference TRBV30 and TRBJ1-3 for the parts outside the CDR3, the full variable domain is SQTIHQWPATLVQPVGSPLSLECTVEGTSNPNLYWYRQAAGRGLQLLFYSVGIGQISSEVPQNLSASRPQDRQFILSSKKLLLSDSGFYLCAWSPPGHTIYFGEGSWLTVV.

This clone was detected a few times. CDR3 bases: TGCAGTGCTAGTAAGGCTAGCGGGAGAGGCAATGAGCAGTTCTTC. This gives the protein CSASKASGRGNEQFF. This rearrangement joins TRBV20-1 to TRBJ2-1; 10 nucleotides line up with TRBD2. The germline V gene has CDR1 DFQATT and CDR2 SNEGSKA (reference sequence). The CDR3 runs to 15 residues. The V gene end was trimmed by 3 bases and the J gene end by 6 bases; junction bases not matched to a gene: 8.

V gene TRBV14 combines with J gene TRBJ2-3, with 13 positions matching TRBD2. Germline V CDR1 and CDR2: SGHDN, FVKESK. The CDR3 has 17 residues. V gave up 0 bases and J gave up 6 bases; unmatched junction bases: 6. The CDR3 nucleotides read TGTGCCAGCAGCCAAGACGAGGGACTAGCGGGATTGGATACGCAGTATTTT. Translated: CASSQDEGLAGLDTQYF. Supplemented by reference TRBV14 and TRBJ2-3, the full variable domain reads EAGVTQFPSHSVIEKGQTVTLRCDPISGHDNLYWYRRVMGKEIKFLLHFVKESKQDESGMPNNRFLAERTGGTYSTLKVQPAELEDSGVYFCASSQDEGLAGLDTQYFGPGTRLTVL.

The chain recombines TRBV12-5 with TRBJ2-1; 7 bases line up with TRBD1. This CDR3 is 15 amino acids long. The junction had 12 bases not matched to a gene; V was cut back by 6 bases and J by 7 bases. Germline lookup yields CDR1 LGHNT and CDR2 FRNRAP. The DNA of the CDR3 is TGTGCTAGTGGCTCGAACAGGGGATCCCTGAATGAGCAGTTCTTC. Amino acid sequence: CASGSNRGSLNEQFF.

This clone was counted once. The genes are TRBV2 and TRBJ2-2; 13 positions match TRBD2. V gave up 7 bases and J gave up 7 bases; unmatched junction bases: 6. The germline CDR1 and CDR2 sequences are SNHLY and FYNNEI. The CDR3 covers 15 residues. CDR3 DNA: TGTGCCAGCACTCGACTAGCGGGAGGCGGCGGGGAGCTGTTTTTT. Encoded protein: CASTRLAGGGGELFF.

V gene TRBV19 combines with J gene TRBJ2-2; 11 bases match TRBD2. J was trimmed by 8 bases and V by 10 bases; bases with no gene match: 3. Germline V gene data show CDR1 as LNHDA and CDR2 as SQIVND (reference sequence). CDR3 length: 12 amino acids. The CDR3 protein is CATSGRSGELFF. The CDR3 DNA follows: TGTGCCACTAGCGGGAGGTCAGGGGAGCTGTTTTTT.

This clone was counted only a few times. J is TRBJ2-1 and V is TRBV29-1; 8 bases align to TRBD2. J was trimmed by 7 bases and V by 8 bases; bases with no gene match: 4. The CDR3 contains 11 residues. Looked up from germline, CDR1 is SQVTM and CDR2 is ANQGSEA. Written as DNA, the CDR3 is TGCAGCACCGGGGGGGGGAATGAGCAGTTCTTC. Protein: CSTGGGNEQFF.

The chain couples TRBV19 to TRBJ2-7; TRBD2 matches 11 bases. This CDR3 has 13 amino acids. Trimming took 9 bases from V and 7 from J; bases not matched to a gene: 8. In germline, CDR1 is LNHDA, CDR2 SQIVND (reference sequence). CDR3 in amino acids: CASQASGRIEQYF. CDR3 bases: TGTGCCAGCCAGGCTAGCGGGAGGATAGAGCAGTACTTC.

The V and J genes are TRBV10-3 and TRBJ1-1; 10 bases align to TRBD1. CDR1 and CDR2 from the germline V gene are ENHRY and SYGVKD. Germline trimming cut 6 bases from V and 3 bases from J; bases unmatched to any gene: 1. CDR3 length: 13 residues. CDR3 in DNA: TGTGCCATCAGCGGGACAGGGGACACTGAAGCTTTCTTT. The encoded protein is CAISGTGDTEAFF.

The chain couples TRBV19 to TRBJ1-5, with D hard to call. The V gene lost 1 base and the J gene lost 12 bases, with 7 bases spanning the gap. Germline values: CDR1 LNHDA, CDR2 SQIVND (reference sequence). The CDR3 has 11 residues. The CDR3 DNA is TGTGCCAGTAGTATAGCATCCCACCAGCATTTT. As protein: CASSIASHQHF.

The chain employs TRBV2 and TRBJ2-5; 13 bases map to TRBD2. Germline V lookup: CDR1 SNHLY, CDR2 FYNNEI. V shed 5 bases, J shed 4 bases, and the junction held 10 bases outside the gene matches. This CDR3 contains 17 residues. The CDR3 reads CASSQGGLAGFPETQYF. Here the CDR3 DNA reads TGTGCCAGCAGTCAAGGGGGACTAGCGGGATTTCCAGAGACCCAGTACTTC.

V is TRBV11-3 and J is TRBJ2-1; TRBD2 is a possible D gene (5 bases). The CDR3 is 15 residues long. V dropped 1 base and J dropped 10 bases, with 17 bases sitting between them. Per the germline V gene, CDR1 is SGHNT and CDR2 is YENEEA. For the CDR3, the DNA is TGTGCCAGCAGCTTAGTTCGGGGTAGGGCTGCGGAGCAGTTCTTC. Translated, it gives CASSLVRGRAAEQFF.

J is TRBJ2-3 and V is TRBV10-3; 9 positions match TRBD2. The CDR3 runs to 15 residues. Trimming took 2 bases from V and 4 from J; bases not matched to a gene: 4. Germline lookup yields CDR1 ENHRY and CDR2 SYGVKD. CDR3 loop: CAISEGLAIPDTQYF. CDR3 coding DNA: TGTGCCATCAGTGAGGGACTAGCGATCCCAGATACGCAGTATTTT.

This chain connects TRBV9 to TRBJ2-1; maybe TRBD1 (6 bases). The CDR3 totals 15 residues. Trimming removed 0 bases at V and 5 bases at J, with 12 bases between. The germline V gene has CDR1 SGDLS and CDR2 YYNGEE. CDR3 sequence reads: CASSVASRGHNEQFF. The CDR3 nucleotides read TGTGCCAGCAGCGTAGCTTCCAGGGGCCACAATGAGCAGTTCTTC.

V gene TRBV11-2 combines with J gene TRBJ2-7; D is unresolved. The CDR3 extends over 11 amino acids. CDR1 is SGHAT, CDR2 FQNNGV, per germline. The germline V and J ends were trimmed by 5 bases and 5 bases, with 7 bases remaining between them. The CDR3 DNA reads TGTGCCAGCAGCCTCGTCCACGAGCAGTACTTC. As protein: CASSLVHEQYF.